Listed below are T cell receptor beta chains from one sample, sequenced in a study of early T cells in non-severe SARS-CoV-2 infection. TCRdb re-called the 5' RACE reads through MiXCR, storing one row per CDR3 protein. The sample has some 40,000 distinct CDR3 sequences, roughly 5% seen once. Sequences were derived from whole blood, sampled at baseline. The receptors here all came from an adult who was a healthcare worker with PCR-confirmed SARS-CoV-2 infection or an uninfected control (not recorded which). CDR3s include the opening cysteine and the closing phenylalanine or tryptophan. Fields, in order: V gene, D gene, CDR3 length, J gene, clone size, CDR3 protein, CDR3 DNA. The D gene is left open where the match is weak. For some rows the clone size is stated as once, few or many, or as a class when expanded; others skip it.

V gene: TRBV20-1
D gene: TRBD1
CDR3 length: 12
J gene: TRBJ1-1
clone size: many
CDR3 protein: CSANRGLSEAFF
CDR3 DNA: TGCAGTGCTAACAGGGGATTGAGTGAAGCTTTCTTT

V gene: TRBV4-1
D gene: TRBD1
CDR3 length: 15
J gene: TRBJ2-3
clone size: few
CDR3 protein: CASSHYDRVADTQYF
CDR3 DNA: TGCGCCAGCAGCCATTATGACAGGGTGGCAGATACGCAGTATTTT

V gene: TRBV11-3
D gene: TRBD2
CDR3 length: 16
J gene: TRBJ2-1
clone size: many
CDR3 protein: CASSSRLGAGGNEQFF
CDR3 DNA: TGTGCCAGCAGCTCCCGGTTAGGGGCGGGAGGCAATGAGCAGTTCTTC

V gene: TRBV6-1
D gene: NA
CDR3 length: 14
J gene: TRBJ1-3
clone size: few
CDR3 protein: CASGAGHSGNTIYF
CDR3 DNA: TGTGCCAGCGGAGCAGGCCACTCTGGAAACACCATATATTTT

V gene: TRBV5-6
D gene: NA
CDR3 length: 15
J gene: TRBJ1-5
clone size: many
CDR3 protein: CASSFGGYSNQPQHF
CDR3 DNA: TGTGCCAGCAGCTTCGGGGGCTATAGCAATCAGCCCCAGCATTTT

V gene: TRBV6-1
D gene: NA
CDR3 length: 12
J gene: TRBJ2-7
clone size: many
CDR3 protein: CASSAEFPEQYF
CDR3 DNA: TGTGCCAGCAGTGCTGAGTTTCCCGAGCAGTACTTC

V gene: TRBV12-3/TRBV12-4
D gene: TRBD2
CDR3 length: 15
J gene: TRBJ2-3
clone size: few
CDR3 protein: CASSFPGRVTDTQYF
CDR3 DNA: TGTGCCAGCAGTTTCCCCGGGAGGGTCACAGATACGCAGTATTTT

V gene: TRBV20-1
D gene: NA
CDR3 length: 16
J gene: TRBJ2-1
clone size: many
CDR3 protein: CSASPPFQRSYNEQFF
CDR3 DNA: TGCAGTGCTAGTCCCCCTTTCCAGCGGAGCTACAATGAGCAGTTCTTC

V gene: TRBV7-9
D gene: TRBD2
CDR3 length: 18
J gene: TRBJ2-1
clone size: NA
CDR3 protein: CASSLTVLREGVYNEQFF
CDR3 DNA: TGTGCCAGCAGCTTAACGGTGTTGCGGGAGGGTGTCTACAATGAGCAGTTCTTC

V gene: TRBV7-9
D gene: NA
CDR3 length: 13
J gene: TRBJ2-3
clone size: medium-sized
CDR3 protein: CASSPRGPDTQYF
CDR3 DNA: TGTGCCAGCAGCCCTCGGGGCCCAGATACGCAGTATTTT

V gene: TRBV7-9
D gene: NA
CDR3 length: 15
J gene: TRBJ2-5
clone size: many
CDR3 protein: CASSLGYREGETQYF
CDR3 DNA: TGTGCCAGCAGCTTAGGATACCGGGAAGGAGAGACCCAGTACTTC

V gene: TRBV2
D gene: TRBD2
CDR3 length: 14
J gene: TRBJ2-7
clone size: many
CDR3 protein: CASRGTSGSYEQYF
CDR3 DNA: TGTGCCAGCAGGGGGACTAGCGGATCCTACGAGCAGTACTTC

V gene: TRBV30
D gene: NA
CDR3 length: 13
J gene: TRBJ2-7
clone size: few
CDR3 protein: CAWSQSWAGEQYF
CDR3 DNA: TGTGCCTGGAGCCAAAGTTGGGCCGGGGAGCAGTACTTC

V gene: TRBV11-2
D gene: NA
CDR3 length: 17
J gene: TRBJ2-6
clone size: many
CDR3 protein: CASSLVPRTDDGNVLTF
CDR3 DNA: TGTGCCAGCAGCTTAGTCCCACGGACAGACGACGGCAACGTCCTGACTTTC

V gene: TRBV28
D gene: NA
CDR3 length: 15
J gene: TRBJ1-5
clone size: few
CDR3 protein: CASRTDPESNQPQHF
CDR3 DNA: TGTGCCAGCAGGACGGACCCAGAAAGCAATCAGCCCCAGCATTTT

V gene: TRBV4-3
D gene: TRBD2
CDR3 length: 17
J gene: TRBJ2-3
clone size: many
CDR3 protein: CASSQEPSGRRTDTQYF
CDR3 DNA: TGCGCCAGCAGCCAAGAGCCTAGCGGGAGGAGGACAGATACGCAGTATTTT

V gene: TRBV6-2/TRBV6-3
D gene: NA
CDR3 length: 15
J gene: TRBJ1-4
clone size: many
CDR3 protein: CASTARQHLNEKLFF
CDR3 DNA: TGTGCCAGCACCGCACGGCAACACCTTAATGAAAAACTGTTTTTT

V gene: TRBV20-1
D gene: TRBD2
CDR3 length: 15
J gene: TRBJ2-4
clone size: many
CDR3 protein: CSASNSGTSENIQYF
CDR3 DNA: TGCAGTGCTAGTAACTCCGGGACTAGCGAAAACATTCAGTACTTC

V gene: TRBV5-1
D gene: TRBD1
CDR3 length: 17
J gene: TRBJ1-5
clone size: many
CDR3 protein: CASRPGQGALSNQPQHF
CDR3 DNA: TGCGCCAGCAGGCCGGGACAGGGGGCTTTGAGCAATCAGCCCCAGCATTTT

V gene: TRBV7-6
D gene: TRBD1
CDR3 length: 16
J gene: TRBJ1-2
clone size: many
CDR3 protein: CASSLAGTGPNYGYTF
CDR3 DNA: TGTGCCAGCAGCTTAGCAGGGACAGGGCCTAACTATGGCTACACCTTC

V gene: TRBV20-1
D gene: NA
CDR3 length: 15
J gene: TRBJ2-2
clone size: NA
CDR3 protein: CSATDRHQNTGELFF
CDR3 DNA: TGCAGTGCTACGGACCGTCATCAAAACACCGGGGAGCTGTTTTTT

V gene: TRBV29-1
D gene: NA
CDR3 length: 11
J gene: TRBJ1-2
clone size: many
CDR3 protein: CSVEGHEGYTF
CDR3 DNA: TGCAGCGTAGAGGGGCATGAAGGCTACACCTTC

V gene: TRBV28
D gene: TRBD2
CDR3 length: 15
J gene: TRBJ2-1
clone size: few
CDR3 protein: CASSSVAGVSNEQFF
CDR3 DNA: TGTGCCAGCAGTTCGGTAGCGGGAGTTTCCAATGAGCAGTTCTTC

V gene: TRBV5-1
D gene: NA
CDR3 length: 13
J gene: TRBJ1-1
clone size: many
CDR3 protein: CASSLDPNTEAFF
CDR3 DNA: TGCGCCAGCAGCTTGGACCCGAACACTGAAGCTTTCTTT

V gene: TRBV10-3
D gene: NA
CDR3 length: 14
J gene: TRBJ2-3
clone size: NA
CDR3 protein: CAISATSTTDTQYF
CDR3 DNA: TGTGCCATCAGTGCCACTAGTACCACAGATACGCAGTATTTT

V gene: TRBV7-9
D gene: TRBD1
CDR3 length: 16
J gene: TRBJ2-5
clone size: many
CDR3 protein: CASSLTGYLAQETQYF
CDR3 DNA: TGTGCCAGCAGCTTGACAGGGTATCTGGCCCAAGAGACCCAGTACTTC

V gene: TRBV2
D gene: NA
CDR3 length: 14
J gene: TRBJ2-4
clone size: NA
CDR3 protein: CASSEYPNKNIQYF
CDR3 DNA: TGTGCCAGCAGTGAATACCCAAACAAAAACATTCAGTACTTC

V gene: TRBV7-6
D gene: NA
CDR3 length: 13
J gene: TRBJ2-7
clone size: many
CDR3 protein: CASSLRTDYEQYF
CDR3 DNA: TGTGCCAGCAGCCTCCGGACAGACTACGAGCAGTACTTC

V gene: TRBV5-1
D gene: TRBD2
CDR3 length: 15
J gene: TRBJ2-3
clone size: many
CDR3 protein: CASSFTSGRTDTQYF
CDR3 DNA: TGCGCCAGCAGCTTCACTAGCGGGAGAACAGATACGCAGTATTTT